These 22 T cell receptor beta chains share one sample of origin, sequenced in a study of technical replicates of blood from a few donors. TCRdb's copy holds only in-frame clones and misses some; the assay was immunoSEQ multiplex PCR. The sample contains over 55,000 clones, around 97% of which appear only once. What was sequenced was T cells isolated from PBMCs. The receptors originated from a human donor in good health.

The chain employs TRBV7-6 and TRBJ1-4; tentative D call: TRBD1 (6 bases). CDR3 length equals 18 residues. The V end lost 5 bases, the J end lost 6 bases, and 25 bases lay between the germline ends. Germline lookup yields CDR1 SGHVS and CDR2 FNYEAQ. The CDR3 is CASSPVTGYRTFDEKLFF. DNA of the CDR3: TGTGCCAGCAGCCCGGTGACAGGATATCGAACCTTTGATGAAAAACTGTTTTTT. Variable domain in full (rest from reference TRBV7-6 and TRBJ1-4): GAGVSQSPRYKVTKRGQDVALRCDPISGHVSLYWYRQALGQGPEFLTYFNYEAQQDKSGLPNDRFSAERPEGSISTLTIQRTEQRDSAMYRCASSPVTGYRTFDEKLFFGSGTQLSVL.

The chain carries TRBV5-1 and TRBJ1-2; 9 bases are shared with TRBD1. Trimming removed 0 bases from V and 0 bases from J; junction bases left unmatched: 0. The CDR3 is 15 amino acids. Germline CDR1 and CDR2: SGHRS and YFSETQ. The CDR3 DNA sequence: TGCGCCAGCAGCTTGGGACAGGGGGCTAACTATGGCTACACCTTC. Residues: CASSLGQGANYGYTF.

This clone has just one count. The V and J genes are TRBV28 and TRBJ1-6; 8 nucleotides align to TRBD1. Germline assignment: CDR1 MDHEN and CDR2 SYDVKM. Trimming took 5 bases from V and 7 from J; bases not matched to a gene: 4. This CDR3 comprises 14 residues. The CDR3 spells CASSPGGRNSPLHF. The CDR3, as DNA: TGTGCCAGCAGTCCAGGGGGCCGGAATTCACCCCTCCACTTT. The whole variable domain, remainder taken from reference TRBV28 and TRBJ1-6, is DVKVTQSSRYLVKRTGEKVFLECVQDMDHENMFWYRQDPGLGLRLIYFSYDVKMKEKGDIPEGYSVSREKKERFSLILESASTNQTSMYLCASSPGGRNSPLHFGNGTRLTVT.

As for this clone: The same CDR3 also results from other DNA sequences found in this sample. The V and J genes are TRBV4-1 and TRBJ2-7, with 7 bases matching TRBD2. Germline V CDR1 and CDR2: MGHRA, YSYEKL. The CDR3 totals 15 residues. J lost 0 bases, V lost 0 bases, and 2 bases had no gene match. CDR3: CASSQEGGSSYEQYF. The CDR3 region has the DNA TGCGCCAGCAGCCAAGAGGGAGGGTCCTCCTACGAGCAGTACTTC.

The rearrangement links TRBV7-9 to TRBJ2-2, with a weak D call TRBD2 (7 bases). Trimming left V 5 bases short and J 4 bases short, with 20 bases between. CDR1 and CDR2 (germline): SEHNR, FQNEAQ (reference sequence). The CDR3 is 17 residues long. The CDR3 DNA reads TGTGCCAGCAGCCTAACCCGGGGGGCCGGTCGCACCGGGGAGCTGTTTTTT. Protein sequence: CASSLTRGAGRTGELFF.

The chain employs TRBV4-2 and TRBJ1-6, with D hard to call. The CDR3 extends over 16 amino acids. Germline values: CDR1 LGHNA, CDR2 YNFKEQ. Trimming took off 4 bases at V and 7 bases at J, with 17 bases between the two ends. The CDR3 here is CASSPGGAGVNSPLHF. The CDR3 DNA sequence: TGTGCCAGCAGCCCGGGTGGAGCGGGCGTAAATTCACCCCTCCACTTT.

For the CDR3, the DNA is TGCGCCAGCAGCCCAATCAGAACCACCGGGGAGCTGTTTTTT. Translating gives CASSPIRTTGELFF. The V gene is TRBV4-1, the J gene TRBJ2-2; D unresolved. This CDR3 is 14 amino acids long. V was cut by 4 bases and J by 4 bases, with 10 bases left in between. Germline CDR1 is MGHRA and CDR2 is YSYEKL.

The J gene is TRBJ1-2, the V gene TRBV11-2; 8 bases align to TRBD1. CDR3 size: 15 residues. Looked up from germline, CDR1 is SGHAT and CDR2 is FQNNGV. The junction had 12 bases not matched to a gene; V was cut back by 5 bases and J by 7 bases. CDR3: CASSPRPRGQGGYTF. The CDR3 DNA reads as TGTGCCAGCAGCCCAAGGCCCAGGGGGCAGGGTGGCTACACCTTC.

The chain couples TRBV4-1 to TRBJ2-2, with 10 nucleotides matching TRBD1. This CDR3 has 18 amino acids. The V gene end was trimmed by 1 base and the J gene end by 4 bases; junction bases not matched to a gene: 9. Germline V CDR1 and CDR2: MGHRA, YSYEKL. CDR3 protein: CASSQVSRTGGSTGELFF. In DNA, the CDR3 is TGCGCCAGCAGCCAAGTAAGCAGGACAGGGGGGTCCACCGGGGAGCTGTTTTTT.

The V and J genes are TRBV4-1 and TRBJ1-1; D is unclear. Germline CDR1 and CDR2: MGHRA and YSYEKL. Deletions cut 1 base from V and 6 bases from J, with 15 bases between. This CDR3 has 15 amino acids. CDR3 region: CASSQGAVTRPEAFF. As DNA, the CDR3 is TGCGCCAGCAGCCAAGGGGCCGTCACTCGCCCTGAAGCTTTCTTT.

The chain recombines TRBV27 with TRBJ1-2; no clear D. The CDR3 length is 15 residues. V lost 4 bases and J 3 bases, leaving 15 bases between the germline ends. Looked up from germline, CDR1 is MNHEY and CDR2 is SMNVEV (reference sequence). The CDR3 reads CASSSKQRLHYGYTF. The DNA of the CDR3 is TGTGCCAGCAGTTCAAAACAGAGATTACACTATGGCTACACCTTC.

CDR3: CASSLEAASGGFQETQYF. CDR3 DNA sequence: TGTGCCAGCAGCTTAGAGGCGGCTAGCGGGGGATTCCAAGAGACCCAGTACTTC. The chain carries TRBV7-6 and TRBJ2-5, with TRBD2 matching 10 bases. J was trimmed by 1 base and V by 1 base; bases with no gene match: 9. CDR1 is SGHVS and CDR2 is FNYEAQ in the germline V gene. The CDR3 is made up of 18 amino acids.

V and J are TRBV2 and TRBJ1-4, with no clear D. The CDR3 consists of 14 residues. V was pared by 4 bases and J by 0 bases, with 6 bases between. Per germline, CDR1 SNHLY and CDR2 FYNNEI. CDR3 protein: CASSVAATNEKLFF. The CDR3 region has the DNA TGTGCCAGCAGTGTGGCTGCAACTAATGAAAAACTGTTTTTT.

The chain's CDR3 is CASSTQGLRKISNQPQHF. The CDR3 DNA follows: TGTGCCAGCAGTACTCAGGGGTTACGCAAAATCAGCAATCAGCCCCAGCATTTT. The chain has TRBV2 and TRBJ1-5, with D possibly TRBD1 on 6 matching bases. The ends were cut back, 5 bases at V and 1 base at J, with 21 bases in the middle. CDR1 SNHLY and CDR2 FYNNEI come from the germline V gene. This CDR3 is 18 amino acids long.

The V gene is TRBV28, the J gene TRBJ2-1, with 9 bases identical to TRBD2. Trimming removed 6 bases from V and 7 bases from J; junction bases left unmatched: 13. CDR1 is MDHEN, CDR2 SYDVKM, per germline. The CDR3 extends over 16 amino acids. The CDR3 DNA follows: TGTGCCAGCAGAGCCAGTGCTAGCGGGACGGCGAATGAGCAGTTCTTC. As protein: CASRASASGTANEQFF. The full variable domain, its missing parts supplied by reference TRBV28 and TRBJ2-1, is DVKVTQSSRYLVKRTGEKVFLECVQDMDHENMFWYRQDPGLGLRLIYFSYDVKMKEKGDIPEGYSVSREKKERFSLILESASTNQTSMYLCASRASASGTANEQFFGPGTRLTVL.

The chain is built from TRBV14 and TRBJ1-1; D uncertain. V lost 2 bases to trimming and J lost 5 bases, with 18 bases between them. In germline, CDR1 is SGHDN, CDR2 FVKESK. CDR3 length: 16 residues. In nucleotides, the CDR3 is TGTGCCAGCAGCCAACGTCGATCGTCCTTCAGGACTGAAGCTTTCTTT. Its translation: CASSQRRSSFRTEAFF.

The CDR3 DNA sequence: TGTGCCAGCAGCGCGACGGGGTACGAGCAGTACTTC. Amino acids: CASSATGYEQYF. V and J are TRBV11-2 and TRBJ2-7; a weak D match, TRBD2 (5 bases). V lost 5 bases, J lost 4 bases, and 9 bases lay in between. The CDR3 loop spans 12 amino acids. Per germline, CDR1 SGHAT and CDR2 FQNNGV.

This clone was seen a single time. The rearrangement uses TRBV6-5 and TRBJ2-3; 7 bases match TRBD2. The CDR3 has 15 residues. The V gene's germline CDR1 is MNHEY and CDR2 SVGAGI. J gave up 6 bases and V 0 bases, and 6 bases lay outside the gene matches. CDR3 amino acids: CASSYSGGGPDTQYF. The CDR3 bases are TGTGCCAGCAGTTACTCCGGGGGAGGGCCCGATACGCAGTATTTT.

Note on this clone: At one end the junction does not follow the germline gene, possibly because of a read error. CDR3 loop: CASSLSSLGGNGELFF. In nucleotides, the CDR3 is TGTGCCAGCAGCTTATCCTCCCTTGGCGGGAACGGGGAGCTGTTTTTT. The V call is TRBV28, the J call TRBJ2-2; D is perhaps TRBD2 (6 bases). The CDR3 loop spans 16 amino acids. From germline, CDR1 is MDHEN and CDR2 SYDVKM.

The CDR3 DNA is TGTGCCAGCCGGACAGGGGCTGGAAACACCATATATTTT. Protein: CASRTGAGNTIYF. V and J are TRBV11-3 and TRBJ1-3; 9 positions match TRBD1. V was clipped by 8 bases and J by 2 bases; unmatched bases: 1. The CDR3 is made up of 13 amino acids. The germline V gene has CDR1 SGHNT and CDR2 YENEEA.

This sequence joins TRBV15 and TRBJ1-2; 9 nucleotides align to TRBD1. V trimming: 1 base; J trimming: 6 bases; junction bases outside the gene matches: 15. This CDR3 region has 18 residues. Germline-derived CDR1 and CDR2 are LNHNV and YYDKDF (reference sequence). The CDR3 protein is CATSRGKDRGMVVDGYTF. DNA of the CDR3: TGTGCCACCAGCAGAGGAAAGGACAGGGGAATGGTAGTGGATGGCTACACCTTC.

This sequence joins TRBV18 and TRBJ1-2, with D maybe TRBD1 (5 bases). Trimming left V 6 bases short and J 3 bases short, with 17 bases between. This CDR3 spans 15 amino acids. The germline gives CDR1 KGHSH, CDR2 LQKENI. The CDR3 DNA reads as TGTGCCAGCTCGTCCCTGAAGGGGTCCGACTATGGCTACACCTTC. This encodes CASSSLKGSDYGYTF. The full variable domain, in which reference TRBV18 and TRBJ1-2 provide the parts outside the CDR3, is NAGVMQNPRHLVRRRGQEARLRCSPMKGHSHVYWYRQLPEEGLKFMVYLQKENIIDESGMPKERFSAEFPKEGPSILRIQQVVRGDSAAYFCASSSLKGSDYGYTFGSGTRLTVV.